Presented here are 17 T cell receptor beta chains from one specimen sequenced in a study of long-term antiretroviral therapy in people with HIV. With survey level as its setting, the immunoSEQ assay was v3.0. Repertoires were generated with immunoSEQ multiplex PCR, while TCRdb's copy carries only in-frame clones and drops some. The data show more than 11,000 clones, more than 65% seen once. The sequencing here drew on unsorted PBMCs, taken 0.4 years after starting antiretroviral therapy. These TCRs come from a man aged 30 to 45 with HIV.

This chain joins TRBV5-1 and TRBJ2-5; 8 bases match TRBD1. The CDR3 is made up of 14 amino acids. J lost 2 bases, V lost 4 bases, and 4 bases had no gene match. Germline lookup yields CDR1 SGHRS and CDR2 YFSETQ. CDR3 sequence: CASSPGTGQETQYF. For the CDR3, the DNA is TGCGCCAGCAGCCCGGGGACAGGACAAGAGACCCAGTACTTC.

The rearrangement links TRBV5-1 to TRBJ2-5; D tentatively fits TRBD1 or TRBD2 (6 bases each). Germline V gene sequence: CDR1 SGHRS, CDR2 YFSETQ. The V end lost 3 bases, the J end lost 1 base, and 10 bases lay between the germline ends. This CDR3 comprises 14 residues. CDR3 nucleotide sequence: TGCGCCAGCAGCTCTACGGGGGCCCAAGAGACCCAGTACTTC. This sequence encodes CASSSTGAQETQYF.

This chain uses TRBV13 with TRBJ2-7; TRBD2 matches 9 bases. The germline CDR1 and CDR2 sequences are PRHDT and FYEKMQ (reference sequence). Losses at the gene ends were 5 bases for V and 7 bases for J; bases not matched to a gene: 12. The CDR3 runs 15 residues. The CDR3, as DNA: TGTGCCAGCAGCCTAGTGGCGGGAGGGCCGGGAGAGCAGTACTTC. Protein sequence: CASSLVAGGPGEQYF.

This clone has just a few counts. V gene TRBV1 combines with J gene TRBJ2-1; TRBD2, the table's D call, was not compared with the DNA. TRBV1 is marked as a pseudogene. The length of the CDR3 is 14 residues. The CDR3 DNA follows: TGCACCAGCAGCCTAGCGAGCTCCTACAATGAGCAGTTCTTC. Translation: CTSSLASSYNEQFF.

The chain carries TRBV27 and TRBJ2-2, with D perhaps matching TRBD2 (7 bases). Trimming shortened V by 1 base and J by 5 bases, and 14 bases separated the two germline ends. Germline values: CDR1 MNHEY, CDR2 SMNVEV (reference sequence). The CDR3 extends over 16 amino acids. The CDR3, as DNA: TGTGCCAGCAGTTTATTAGGGGGGAGGGCGACCGGGGAGCTGTTTTTT. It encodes CASSLLGGRATGELFF.

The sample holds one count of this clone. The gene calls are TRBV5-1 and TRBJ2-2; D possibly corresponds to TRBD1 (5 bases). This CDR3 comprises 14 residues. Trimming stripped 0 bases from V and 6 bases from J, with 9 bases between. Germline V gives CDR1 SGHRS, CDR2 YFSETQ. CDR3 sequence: CASSLDRKPGELFF. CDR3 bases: TGCGCCAGCAGCTTGGACAGGAAGCCCGGGGAGCTGTTTTTT.

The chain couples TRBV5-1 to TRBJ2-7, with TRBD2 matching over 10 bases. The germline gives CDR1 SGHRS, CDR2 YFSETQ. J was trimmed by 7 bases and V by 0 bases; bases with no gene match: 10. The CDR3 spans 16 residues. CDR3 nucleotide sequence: TGCGCCAGCAGCTTGGAAAGCGGGGGGGTCTACAGGGAGCAGTACTTC. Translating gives CASSLESGGVYREQYF.

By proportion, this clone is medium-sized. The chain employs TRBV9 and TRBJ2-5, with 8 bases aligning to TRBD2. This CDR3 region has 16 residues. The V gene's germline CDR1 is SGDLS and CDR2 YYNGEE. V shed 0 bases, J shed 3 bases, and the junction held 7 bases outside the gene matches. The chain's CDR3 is CASSVGTSTGEETQYF. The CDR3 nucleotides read TGTGCCAGCAGCGTAGGGACTAGCACCGGGGAAGAGACCCAGTACTTC.

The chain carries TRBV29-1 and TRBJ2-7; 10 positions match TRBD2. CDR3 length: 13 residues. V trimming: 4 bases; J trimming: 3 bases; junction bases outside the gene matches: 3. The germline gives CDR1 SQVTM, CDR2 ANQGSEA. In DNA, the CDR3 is TGCAGCGTTGTGGCTAGCGGGAGCTACGAGCAGTACTTC. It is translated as CSVVASGSYEQYF.

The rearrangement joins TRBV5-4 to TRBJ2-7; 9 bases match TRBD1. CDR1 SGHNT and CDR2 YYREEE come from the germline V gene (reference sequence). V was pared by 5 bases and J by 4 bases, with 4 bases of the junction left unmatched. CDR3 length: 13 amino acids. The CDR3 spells CASSSDRGYEQYF. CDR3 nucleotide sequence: TGTGCCAGCAGTTCGGACAGGGGATACGAGCAGTACTTC.

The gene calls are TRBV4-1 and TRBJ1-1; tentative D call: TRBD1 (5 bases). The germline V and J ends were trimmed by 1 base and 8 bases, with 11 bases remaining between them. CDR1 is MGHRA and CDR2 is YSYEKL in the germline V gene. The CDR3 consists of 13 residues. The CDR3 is CASSQGRGGEAFF. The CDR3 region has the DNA TGCGCCAGCAGCCAAGGACGGGGGGGAGAAGCTTTCTTT.

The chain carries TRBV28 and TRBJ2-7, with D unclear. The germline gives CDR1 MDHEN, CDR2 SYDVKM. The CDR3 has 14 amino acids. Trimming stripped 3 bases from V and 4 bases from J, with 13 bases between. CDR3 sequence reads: CASSFGPRTYEQYF. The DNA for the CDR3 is TGTGCCAGCAGTTTCGGGCCGAGGACGTACGAGCAGTACTTC.

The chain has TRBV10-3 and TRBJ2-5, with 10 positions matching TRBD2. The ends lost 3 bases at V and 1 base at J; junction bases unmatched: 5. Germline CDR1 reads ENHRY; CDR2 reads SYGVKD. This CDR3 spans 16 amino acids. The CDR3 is CAISEELAGLQETQYF. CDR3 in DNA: TGTGCCATCAGTGAAGAACTAGCGGGGCTCCAAGAGACCCAGTACTTC.

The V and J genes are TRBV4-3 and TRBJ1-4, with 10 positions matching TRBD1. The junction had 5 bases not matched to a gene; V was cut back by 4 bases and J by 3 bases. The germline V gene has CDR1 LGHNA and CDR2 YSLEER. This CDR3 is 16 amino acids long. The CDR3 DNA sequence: TGCGCCAGCAGCCTTGGACAGGGGGAGGCTAATGAAAAACTGTTTTTT. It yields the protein CASSLGQGEANEKLFF.

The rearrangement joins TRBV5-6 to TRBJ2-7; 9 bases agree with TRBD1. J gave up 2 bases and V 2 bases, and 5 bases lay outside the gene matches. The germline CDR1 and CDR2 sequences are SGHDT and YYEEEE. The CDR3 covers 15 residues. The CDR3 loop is CASSLRTGATYEQYF. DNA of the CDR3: TGTGCCAGCAGCTTAAGGACAGGGGCGACCTACGAGCAGTACTTC.

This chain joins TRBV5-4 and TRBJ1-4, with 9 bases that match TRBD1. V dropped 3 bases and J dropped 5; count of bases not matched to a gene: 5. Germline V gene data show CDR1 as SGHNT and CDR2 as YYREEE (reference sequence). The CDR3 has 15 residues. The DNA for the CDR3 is TGTGCCAGCAGCTGGGGGACAGGGCAGAATGAAAAACTGTTTTTT. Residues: CASSWGTGQNEKLFF.

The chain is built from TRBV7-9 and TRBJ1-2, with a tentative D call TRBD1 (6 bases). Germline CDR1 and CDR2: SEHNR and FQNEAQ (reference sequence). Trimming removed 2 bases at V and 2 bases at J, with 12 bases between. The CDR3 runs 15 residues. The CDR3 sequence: CASSLRAGENYGYTF. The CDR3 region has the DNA TGTGCCAGCAGCTTAAGGGCAGGGGAAAACTATGGCTACACCTTC.